Shown below are 13 T cell receptor beta chains from a single sample sequenced in a study of blood T cell repertoires in COVID-19 (dated by TCRdb to the early 2020s). Preparation of the library involved the immunoSEQ multiplex PCR assay. Drawn from immuneACCESS, this table holds only the in-frame rearrangements with V and J called that TCRdb kept. Clones are partly lost; checked studies trace under half to an unresolved V gene and leave the rest unexplained. In this sample the table shows roughly 240,000 clones, roughly 85% of which occur a single time. The ten largest clones represent 9.1% of the sample. Sequences were obtained from PBMCs or T cells enriched from blood (not recorded which). Receptors originate from a woman aged 45-59 years with acute COVID-19.

This chain links TRBV7-3 with TRBJ2-2; D might be TRBD2 (5 bases). Trimming stripped 3 bases from V and 2 bases from J, with 16 bases between. This CDR3 comprises 17 residues. Germline CDR1 reads SGHTA; CDR2 reads FQGTGA. The CDR3 reads CASSFTGGLGNTGELFF. CDR3 sequence (DNA): TGTGCCAGCAGCTTCACGGGCGGGCTGGGAAACACCGGGGAGCTGTTTTTT. Combining the CDR3 with reference TRBV7-3 and TRBJ2-2 gives the whole variable domain GAGVSQTPSNKVTEKGKYVELRCDPISGHTALYWYRQSLGQGPEFLIYFQGTGAADDSGLPNDRFFAVRPEGSVSTLKIQRTERGDSAVYLCASSFTGGLGNTGELFFGEGSRLTVL.

The V call is TRBV6-5, the J call TRBJ1-1, with a tentative D call TRBD1 (5 bases). The ends were cut back, 7 bases at V and 5 bases at J, with 14 bases in the middle. Germline values: CDR1 MNHEY, CDR2 SVGAGI. The CDR3 contains 13 residues. The CDR3 DNA sequence: TGTGCCAGCACGGGGGTACTGGGGACTGAAGCTTTCTTT. Translated: CASTGVLGTEAFF.

CDR3 amino acids: CASSSLDGLHTGELFF. DNA for the CDR3: TGTGCCAGCAGTTCGTTGGACGGACTCCACACCGGGGAGCTGTTTTTT. The chain is built from TRBV6-2 or TRBV6-3 and TRBJ2-2, with D possibly being TRBD2 (5 bases). V gave up 4 bases and J gave up 3 bases, with 15 bases separating them. This CDR3 contains 16 residues. The germline gives CDR1 MNHEY, CDR2 SVGEGT.

With regard to this clone: Other DNA variants within this sample encode the same CDR3. The chain carries TRBV10-1 and TRBJ1-1, with 7 bases aligning to TRBD1. This CDR3 region has 14 residues. Germline V gene sequence: CDR1 WNHNN, CDR2 SYGVQD (reference sequence). Trimming cost V 6 bases and J 2 bases; bases outside gene matches: 6. The CDR3 reads CASSPGTANTEAFF. In DNA, the CDR3 is TGCGCCAGCAGCCCCGGGACAGCCAACACTGAAGCTTTCTTT.

The gene calls are TRBV6-5 and TRBJ2-1; D not resolved. The CDR3 spans 11 residues. From germline, CDR1 is MNHEY and CDR2 SVGAGI. The ends were cut back, 2 bases at V and 10 bases at J, with 6 bases in the middle. CDR3 region: CASSYGQEQFF. The CDR3 DNA reads TGTGCCAGCAGTTACGGCCAGGAGCAGTTCTTC.

V gene TRBV28 combines with J gene TRBJ1-1; no clear D. V was shortened by 10 bases and J by 4 bases, with 10 bases between the two germline ends. CDR1 is MDHEN and CDR2 is SYDVKM in the germline V gene. This CDR3 spans 11 amino acids. CDR3 region: CATGEGTEAFF. In nucleotides, the CDR3 is TGTGCCACTGGGGAGGGCACTGAAGCTTTCTTT.

The rearrangement uses TRBV29-1 and TRBJ2-7; 7 bases are a match to TRBD1. CDR1 and CDR2 from the germline V gene are SQVTM and ANQGSEA. V lost 7 bases and J lost 5; bases outside the gene matches: 11. The CDR3 loop spans 13 amino acids. Here the CDR3 DNA reads TGCAGCGCCGGCCCCGGGGACAGTAACGAGCAGTACTTC. This sequence encodes CSAGPGDSNEQYF.

This clone was seen more than once but under ten times. The chain couples TRBV7-2 to TRBJ1-4; D is undetermined. This CDR3 has 15 residues. Germline lookup yields CDR1 SGHTA and CDR2 FQGNSA. The germline V and J ends were trimmed by 5 bases and 0 bases, with 10 bases remaining between them. In nucleotides, the CDR3 is TGTGCCAGCAGCCCTATTCTTGCAACTAATGAAAAACTGTTTTTT. Residues: CASSPILATNEKLFF.

This rearrangement joins TRBV5-1 to TRBJ2-2; weak D call: TRBD2 (6 bases). Trimming took 5 bases from V and 5 from J, leaving 19 bases between them. The CDR3 sequence is 16 residues long. Germline-derived CDR1 and CDR2 are SGHRS and YFSETQ. CDR3 protein: CASRSLAGGRTGELFF. DNA for the CDR3: TGCGCCAGCAGATCACTAGCTGGGGGGAGGACCGGGGAGCTGTTTTTT.

The gene calls are TRBV30 and TRBJ1-4; TRBD1 is a possible D gene (5 bases). This CDR3 has 13 residues. Germline CDR1 GTSNPN, CDR2 SVGIG (reference sequence). Trimming cost V 0 bases and J 7 bases, with 9 bases left between them. The CDR3 loop reads CAWSVRGGEKLFF. The CDR3 DNA follows: TGTGCCTGGAGTGTAAGGGGAGGTGAAAAACTGTTTTTT. Looking up the rest from reference TRBV30 and TRBJ1-4 gives the full variable domain: SQTIHQWPATLVQPVGSPLSLECTVEGTSNPNLYWYRQAAGRGLQLLFYSVGIGQISSEVPQNLSASRPQDRQFILSSKKLLLSDSGFYLCAWSVRGGEKLFFGSGTQLSVL.

V and J are TRBV3-1 (or the pseudogene TRBV3-2) and TRBJ1-2; D possibly corresponds to TRBD1 (6 bases). The ends were cut back, 3 bases at V and 4 bases at J, with 12 bases in the middle. There are 14 residues in the CDR3. CDR1 LGHDT and CDR2 YNNKEL come from the germline V gene (reference sequence). The CDR3 coding sequence is TGTGCCAGCAGCCAGCTAGGACAGCTCTATGGCTACACCTTC. Amino acid sequence: CASSQLGQLYGYTF.

This sequence joins TRBV4-3 and TRBJ1-1, with D possibly matching TRBD1 (5 bases). Trimming took off 0 bases at V and 0 bases at J, with 8 bases between the two ends. Germline V gene lookup returns CDR1 LGHNA and CDR2 YSLEER. The CDR3 is 15 amino acids. The DNA for the CDR3 is TGCGCCAGCAGCCAAGAAGGGGTTATGAACACTGAAGCTTTCTTT. Protein: CASSQEGVMNTEAFF.

This chain connects TRBV9 to TRBJ2-3, with 11 bases that match TRBD2. The CDR3 runs to 17 residues. Germline CDR1 is SGDLS and CDR2 is YYNGEE. J lost 6 bases, V lost 2 bases, and 11 bases had no gene match. CDR3 protein: CASSVLKTGTSGDTQYF. For the CDR3, the DNA is TGTGCCAGCAGCGTTCTTAAAACCGGGACTAGCGGTGATACGCAGTATTTT.